The present T cell receptor beta chain was sequenced within a study of molecular identifiers for immune sequencing clone quantification. Naive CD8 T cells were sorted as CD8+CD4-CCR7+CD45RA+. In the case of this clonotype: The target antigen is unknown.

A single record per CDR3 protein comes from TCRdb applying MiXCR to the PCR reads. The sample records tens of thousands of distinct CDR3 sequences, 20% to 30% being singletons. This CDR3 is built from 15 residues. Per the germline V gene, CDR1 is SNHLY and CDR2 is FYNNEI. V was shortened by 1 base and J by 3 bases, with 12 bases between the two germline ends. Study-wide findings and caveats: The study reportedly detected spiked Jurkat TCR RNA from one cell among approximately 1 million naive cells. Whereas naive cells kept under 1% of molecules in clones above 20 RNA copies, such clones held over 99% in effectors.

The specimen sequenced was naive CD8+ T cells from blood, with Jurkat cell RNA spiked in. Described subset: FACS-sorted CD8+CD4-CCR7+CD45RA+ naive T cells. This sequence originates from a human donor in good health. Some libraries in this study had Jurkat cell RNA spiked in. This rearrangement joins TRBV2 to TRBJ1-2; no clear D gene. CDR3 in amino acids: CASSEEQENDYGYTF. DNA for the CDR3: TGTGCCAGCAGTGAAGAGCAGGAGAACGACTATGGCTACACCTTC.